This is a list of T cell receptor beta chains from one sample in a study of molecular identifiers for immune sequencing clone quantification. TCRdb reanalysed the PCR reads using MiXCR and keeps one entry per CDR3 protein. The data hold nearly 650,000 distinct CDR3 sequences, with about 25% observed a single time. The sample consisted of naive CD8+ T cells from blood, with Jurkat cell RNA spiked in. The source of these receptors is a human donor in good health. Some libraries in this study had Jurkat cell RNA spiked in. Each CDR3 is given without its conserved first and last residue. Fields, in order: CDR3 protein, V gene, J gene.

CDR3: ASRTSAVGHHVGIYEQY
V: TRBV28
J: TRBJ2-7

CDR3: ASSSLTLGGNQPQH
V: TRBV28
J: TRBJ1-5

CDR3: ASSYGQAYNEQF
V: TRBV6-5
J: TRBJ2-1

CDR3: ASSVRVDRGNEKLF
V: TRBV7-6
J: TRBJ1-4

CDR3: ASSLTSGASYNEQF
V: TRBV11-3
J: TRBJ2-1

CDR3: ASSGTGTRQETQY
V: TRBV9
J: TRBJ2-5

CDR3: ASSYSGPTTYEQY
V: TRBV6-5
J: TRBJ2-7

CDR3: ASSLALELPDQPQH
V: TRBV7-6
J: TRBJ1-5

CDR3: ASSPDRGLSPLH
V: TRBV2
J: TRBJ1-6

CDR3: ASSQLMTGYYQMNTEAF
V: TRBV28
J: TRBJ1-1

CDR3: ASSWRGGTDTQY
V: TRBV7-2
J: TRBJ2-3

CDR3: ASSKGVLGTIGPSDTQY
V: TRBV21-1
J: TRBJ2-3

CDR3: ASSRCKIRENLYQETQY
V: TRBV7-4
J: TRBJ2-5

CDR3: ARSFPGGQYEQY
V: TRBV5-3
J: TRBJ2-7

CDR3: ASSPPVGETQY
V: TRBV6-2/TRBV6-3
J: TRBJ2-5

CDR3: ASRPGTIKETQY
V: TRBV6-2/TRBV6-3
J: TRBJ2-5

CDR3: VSSLRGGTSGPSYEQY
V: TRBV7-9
J: TRBJ2-7

CDR3: ATSDLGTSDGQY
V: TRBV24-1
J: TRBJ2-7

CDR3: AWSVFRGATYEQY
V: TRBV30
J: TRBJ2-7

CDR3: ASSPGVRADPILF
V: TRBV11-2
J: TRBJ2-2

CDR3: SAEGLTSQF
V: TRBV29-1
J: TRBJ2-1

CDR3: SVEDRGRTNTGEPF
V: TRBV29-1
J: TRBJ2-2

CDR3: ASSWDRGETQY
V: TRBV7-9
J: TRBJ2-5

CDR3: ASRAGLSGEKLF
V: TRBV27
J: TRBJ1-4

CDR3: ASRIGGSNQPQH
V: TRBV12-3/TRBV12-4
J: TRBJ1-5

CDR3: ASSSTGGESSYEQY
V: TRBV5-1
J: TRBJ2-7

CDR3: ASSYIASGELF
V: TRBV6-5
J: TRBJ2-2

CDR3: ASSTLGQKNEKLF
V: TRBV6-2/TRBV6-3
J: TRBJ1-4